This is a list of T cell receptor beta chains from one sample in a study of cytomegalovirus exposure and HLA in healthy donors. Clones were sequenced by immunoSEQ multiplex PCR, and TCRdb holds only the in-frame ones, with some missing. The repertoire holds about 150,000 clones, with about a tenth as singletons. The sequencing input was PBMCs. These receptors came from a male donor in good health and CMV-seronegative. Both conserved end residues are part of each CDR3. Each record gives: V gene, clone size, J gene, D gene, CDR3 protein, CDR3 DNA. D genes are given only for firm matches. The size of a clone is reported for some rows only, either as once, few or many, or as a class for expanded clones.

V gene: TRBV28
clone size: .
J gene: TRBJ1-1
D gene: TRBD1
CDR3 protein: CASSSSGTGEGDTEAFF
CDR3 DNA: TGTGCCAGCAGTTCCTCCGGGACAGGGGAAGGGGACACTGAAGCTTTCTTT

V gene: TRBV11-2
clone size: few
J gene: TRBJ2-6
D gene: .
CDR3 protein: CASSAIAGANVLTF
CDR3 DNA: TGTGCCAGCAGCGCGATTGCTGGGGCCAACGTCCTGACTTTC

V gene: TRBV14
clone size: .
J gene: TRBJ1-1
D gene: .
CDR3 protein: CASSQTRFREAFF
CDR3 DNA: TGTGCCAGCAGCCAGACCCGCTTCAGGGAAGCTTTCTTT

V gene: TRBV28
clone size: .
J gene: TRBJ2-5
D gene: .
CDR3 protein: CASSWRGGGETQYF
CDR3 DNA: TGTGCCAGCAGTTGGAGGGGGGGCGGGGAGACCCAGTACTTC

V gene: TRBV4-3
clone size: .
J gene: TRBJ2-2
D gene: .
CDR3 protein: CASSPWMEATGELFF
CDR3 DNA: TGCGCCAGCAGCCCCTGGATGGAGGCCACCGGGGAGCTGTTTTTT

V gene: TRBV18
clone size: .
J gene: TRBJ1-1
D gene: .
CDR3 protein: CASSPVTGRIAEAFF
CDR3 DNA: TGTGCCAGCTCACCAGTAACAGGAAGAATCGCTGAAGCTTTCTTT

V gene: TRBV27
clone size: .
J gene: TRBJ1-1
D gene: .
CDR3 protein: CASSLLGDTEAFF
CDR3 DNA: TGTGCCAGCAGCCTATTAGGGGACACTGAAGCTTTCTTT

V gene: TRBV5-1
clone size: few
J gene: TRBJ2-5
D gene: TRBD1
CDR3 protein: CASSFGGTGGSETQYF
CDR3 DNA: TGCGCCAGCAGCTTTGGGGGGACAGGGGGCTCGGAGACCCAGTACTTC

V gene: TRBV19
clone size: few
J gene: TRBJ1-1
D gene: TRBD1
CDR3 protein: CASPGDRRTEAFF
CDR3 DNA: TGTGCCTCCCCGGGGGACAGGAGAACTGAAGCTTTCTTT

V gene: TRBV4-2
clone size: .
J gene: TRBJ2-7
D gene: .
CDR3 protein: CASSQDLRLDDEQYF
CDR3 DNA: TGTGCCAGCAGCCAAGATCTGAGACTAGACGACGAGCAGTACTTC

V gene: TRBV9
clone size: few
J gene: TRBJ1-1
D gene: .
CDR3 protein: CASSVVSKNTEAFF
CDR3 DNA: TGTGCCAGCAGCGTAGTGTCCAAGAACACTGAAGCTTTCTTT

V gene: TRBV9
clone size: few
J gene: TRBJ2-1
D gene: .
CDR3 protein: CASSVRLNYNEQFF
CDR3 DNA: TGTGCCAGCAGCGTTCGACTAAACTACAATGAGCAGTTCTTC

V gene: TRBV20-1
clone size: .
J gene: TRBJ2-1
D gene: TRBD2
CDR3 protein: CSASSGDRRFF
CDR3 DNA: TGCAGTGCCTCTAGCGGGGACCGACGATTCTTC

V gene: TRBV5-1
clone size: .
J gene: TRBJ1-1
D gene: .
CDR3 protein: CASSLDGGKGTEAFF
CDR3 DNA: TGCGCCAGCAGCTTGGATGGGGGGAAAGGCACTGAAGCTTTCTTT

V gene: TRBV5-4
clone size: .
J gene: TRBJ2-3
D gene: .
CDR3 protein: CASSSGGLSGMFADTQYF
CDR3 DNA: TGTGCCAGCAGCTCCGGCGGATTATCGGGAATGTTCGCAGATACGCAGTATTTT

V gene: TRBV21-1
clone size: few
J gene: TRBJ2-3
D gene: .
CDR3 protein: CASSKGGSGGWDTQYF
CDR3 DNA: TGTGCCAGCAGCAAAGGAGGTAGCGGGGGGTGGGATACGCAGTATTTT

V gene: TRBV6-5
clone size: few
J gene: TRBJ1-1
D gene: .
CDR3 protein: CASSYGGAHEAFF
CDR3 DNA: TGTGCCAGCAGTTACGGAGGGGCGCATGAAGCTTTCTTT

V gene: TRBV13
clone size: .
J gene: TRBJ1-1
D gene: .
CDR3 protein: CATGGLGTEAFF
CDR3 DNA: TGTGCCACGGGGGGCCTGGGCACTGAAGCTTTCTTT

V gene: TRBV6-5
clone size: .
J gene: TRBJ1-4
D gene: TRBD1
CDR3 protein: CASSFSGTGGKEKLFF
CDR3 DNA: TGTGCCAGCAGTTTTTCCGGGACAGGGGGGAAGGAAAAACTGTTTTTT

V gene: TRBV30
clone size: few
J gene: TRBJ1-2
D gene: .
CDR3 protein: CAWSPGHSYGYTF
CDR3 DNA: TGTGCCTGGAGTCCAGGACACTCCTATGGCTACACCTTC

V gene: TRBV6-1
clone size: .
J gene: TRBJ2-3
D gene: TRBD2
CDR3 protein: CASSETSGFFTDTQYF
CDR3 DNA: TGTGCCAGCAGTGAGACTAGCGGTTTTTTCACAGATACGCAGTATTTT

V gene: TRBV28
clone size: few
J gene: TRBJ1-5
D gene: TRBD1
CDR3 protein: CASALGGRGPNQPQHF
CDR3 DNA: TGTGCCAGCGCCCTAGGGGGCAGGGGCCCCAATCAGCCCCAGCATTTT

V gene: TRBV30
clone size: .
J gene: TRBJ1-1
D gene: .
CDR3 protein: CAWRARLNTEAFF
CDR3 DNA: TGTGCCTGGAGGGCGCGGTTGAACACTGAAGCTTTCTTT

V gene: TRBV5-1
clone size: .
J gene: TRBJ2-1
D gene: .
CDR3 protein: CASSTGGLVANEQFF
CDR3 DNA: TGCGCCAGCAGCACGGGGGGCCTCGTCGCCAATGAGCAGTTCTTC